Sequencing of this TCR beta chain was carried out in a study of blood T cell repertoires in COVID-19. Turning to the study itself: Spain, Italy and the United States supplied samples that represented acute and convalescent COVID-19. T cells, B-cell-depleted T cells, or PBMCs provided the cDNA or gDNA that served as material.

Original handling: Reference gene primer amplification gave nucleated cell count estimates. Measured with immunoSEQ multiplex PCR; TCRdb has only the in-frame clones, and not every one. That table is the source of V, J and clone size, and D and trimming were worked out from the DNA. The data hold roughly 250,000 clones, with about 89% observed a single time. V was clipped by 2 bases and J by 4 bases; unmatched bases: 4. CDR1 is SEHNR, CDR2 FQNEAQ, per germline (reference sequence). This CDR3 spans 15 amino acids. The sequence derives from a man aged 25 to 45 with acute or convalescent COVID-19. This chain uses TRBV7-9 with TRBJ1-2; 10 positions agree with TRBD1. Sequencing input: peripheral blood. Here the CDR3 DNA reads TGTGCCAGCAGCTTAATCTGGACAGGGGGCTATGGCTACACCTTC. This gives the protein CASSLIWTGGYGYTF.